This T cell receptor beta chain is drawn from a study of tumor-infiltrating lymphocytes in primary liver carcinoma. Findings and caveats of the study: Tumor specimens were characterized by a significantly higher top-250-clone fraction than blood (p = 0.039).

As concerns this clonotype: The target antigen is unknown. The junction shows a germline mismatch at one end, possibly a read error.

TCR beta cDNA was made from 400 to 500 ng total RNA with a constant-region primer. It was through three nested multiplex PCR rounds of slightly modified ARM-PCR that TCR beta libraries arose. The two initial PCR rounds, approximately 10 cycles each, used TRBV1-TRBV30 forward and C-beta reverse primers. MiXCR, applied by TCRdb to the multiplex PCR reads, yields one record per CDR3 protein. The table shows 90,000 to 150,000 distinct CDR3 sequences, with roughly 75% occurring only once. CDR1 is MGHRA and CDR2 is YSYEKL in the germline V gene. CDR3 size: 17 residues. Bulk tissue was left unsorted, and RNA and DNA were co-extracted from 20-30 mg of it. Every patient in the cohort had a primary liver carcinoma. That carcinoma was treated by surgical resection.

The sequenced material came from tumor-adjacent normal liver tissue. J is TRBJ1-6 and V is TRBV4-1; 7 bases fit TRBD1. This clonotype was obtained from a woman aged 60-75 years with primary liver carcinoma and hepatitis B virus infection. CDR3 in DNA: TGCGCCAGAAGCCAAGCGGACAGGACATTATGGGACTCACCCCCCCACTTT. Its translation is CARSQADRTLWDSPPHF.